The rows below give T cell receptor beta chains drawn from one sample of a study of T cells in localized non-small cell lung cancer. Method: immunoSEQ multiplex PCR; TCRdb's copy keeps in-frame clones and lacks some. The table includes roughly 27,000 clones, around 92% detected once. The specimen comprised peripheral blood mononuclear cells, sampled before any cancer treatment. Source of these receptors: a woman between 35 and 75 years old with stage III lung adenocarcinoma. CDR3s include the opening cysteine and the closing phenylalanine or tryptophan. Fields, in order: clone size, D gene, V gene, J gene, CDR3 protein. D genes are given only for firm matches. Where a row states a size, it is once, few, many or the class of an expanded clone; other rows omit it.

-	TRBD1	TRBV9	TRBJ2-2	CASSARTGVTGELFF
once	TRBD2	TRBV11-2	TRBJ2-1	CASSLESSGKVEQFF
-	TRBD1	TRBV9	TRBJ2-4	CASSAAGQGVTKNIQYF
-	-	TRBV5-1	TRBJ2-7	CASSPDGFYEQYF
-	TRBD2	TRBV28	TRBJ2-1	CASTGTSGSTGYNEQFF
-	TRBD1	TRBV6-5	TRBJ2-7	CASSSGTGDLYEQYF
once	-	TRBV6-5	TRBJ2-7	CAIGQRMDEQYF
-	TRBD1	TRBV6-6	TRBJ1-4	CASGTAVNEKLFF
-	-	TRBV5-1	TRBJ1-5	CASSLEGFNQPQHF
-	-	TRBV14	TRBJ1-1	CASSQEGTGNTEAFF
-	-	TRBV28	TRBJ2-5	CASSLFQETQYF
-	-	TRBV10-3	TRBJ1-1	CAIGGQNTEAFF
-	-	TRBV30	TRBJ1-4	CAWRGVNEKLFF
-	-	TRBV6-6	TRBJ1-4	CASSYGTATNEKLFF
-	-	TRBV30	TRBJ1-6	CAWREQAAPLHF
once	TRBD1	TRBV4-2	TRBJ1-1	CASSRTGVNTEAFF
few	-	TRBV6-1	TRBJ1-5	CASRLDRDQPQHF
-	-	TRBV28	TRBJ1-4	CASRSGANEKLFF
-	-	TRBV4-3	TRBJ1-3	CASSQGTASGNTIYF
-	TRBD2	TRBV10-3	TRBJ2-1	CAISEFLTRGGRSDEQFF
-	TRBD2	TRBV4-2	TRBJ2-1	CASRLTSGGHNEQFF
-	-	TRBV30	TRBJ2-7	CAWSVGQASEQYF
-	-	TRBV7-9	TRBJ1-5	CASSFSGEKNQPQHF
-	TRBD2	TRBV7-9	TRBJ2-1	CASSAASGISYNEQFF
-	-	TRBV19	TRBJ1-5	CASTLIGGNQPQHF
-	TRBD1	TRBV19	TRBJ1-1	CASTPGQGSGTEAFF
-	-	TRBV2	TRBJ1-4	CASSETRRELFF
-	-	TRBV4-1	TRBJ1-4	CASSQGKGGLYVKLFF